The clone carrying this T cell receptor (beta chain) is termed medium-sized (0.01 to 0.1%). Its matching antigen is unknown. The source of the sample is a study of spatial heterogeneity in lung cancer. Whole-study context: Beta-chain sequences were consistently detected more often than alpha-chain sequences. Overall study findings and caveats: Ubiquitous expanded tumor TCRs appeared in blood more at resection than follow-up.

As to time point: blood at routine non-recurrence follow-up after resection. The CDR3 length is 14 residues. Germline CDR1 reads SGHTA; CDR2 reads FQGNSA. V shed 5 bases and J 4 bases; nucleotides not matched to a gene: 6. MiXCR, applied by TCRdb to the 5' RACE reads, yields one record per CDR3 protein. The sample lists 25,000 to 35,000 distinct CDR3 sequences, over 5% occurring once. The chain links TRBV7-2 to TRBJ1-2; 8 positions match TRBD1. This clonotype was obtained from a female donor with early-stage non-small cell lung cancer. The source was PBMCs, collected at follow-up. CDR3 nucleotides: TGTGCCAGCAGCCCTCAAGGACAGGGCTATGGCTACACCTTC. Protein: CASSPQGQGYGYTF.